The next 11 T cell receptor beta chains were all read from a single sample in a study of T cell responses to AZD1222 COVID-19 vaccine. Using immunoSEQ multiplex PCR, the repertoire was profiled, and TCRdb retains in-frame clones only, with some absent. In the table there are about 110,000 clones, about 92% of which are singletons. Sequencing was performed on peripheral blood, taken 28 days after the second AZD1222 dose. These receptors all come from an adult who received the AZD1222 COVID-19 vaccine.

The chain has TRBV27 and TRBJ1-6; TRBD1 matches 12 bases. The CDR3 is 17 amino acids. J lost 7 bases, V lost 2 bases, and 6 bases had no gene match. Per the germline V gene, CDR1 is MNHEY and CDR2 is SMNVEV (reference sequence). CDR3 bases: TGTGCCAGCAGTTTACCCCGGGACAGGGGGCGGAATTCACCCCTCCACTTT. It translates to CASSLPRDRGRNSPLHF.

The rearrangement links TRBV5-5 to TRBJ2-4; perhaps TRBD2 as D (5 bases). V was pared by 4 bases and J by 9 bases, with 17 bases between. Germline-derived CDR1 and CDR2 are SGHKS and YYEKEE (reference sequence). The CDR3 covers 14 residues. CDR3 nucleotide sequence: TGTGCCAGCAGCCAACCCCAACGGGATAGCATTCAGTACTTC. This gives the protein CASSQPQRDSIQYF. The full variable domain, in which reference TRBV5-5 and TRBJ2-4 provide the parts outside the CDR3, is DAGVTQSPTHLIKTRGQQVTLRCSPISGHKSVSWYQQVLGQGPQFIFQYYEKEERGRGNFPDRFSARQFPNYSSELNVNALLLGDSALYLCASSQPQRDSIQYFGAGTRLSVL.

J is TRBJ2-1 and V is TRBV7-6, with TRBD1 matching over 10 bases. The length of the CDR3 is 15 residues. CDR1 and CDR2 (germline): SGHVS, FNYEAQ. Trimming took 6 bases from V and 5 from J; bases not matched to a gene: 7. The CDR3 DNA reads TGTGCCAGCAGTCTGACAGGGGGCTACAACAATGAGCAGTTCTTC. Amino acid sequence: CASSLTGGYNNEQFF.

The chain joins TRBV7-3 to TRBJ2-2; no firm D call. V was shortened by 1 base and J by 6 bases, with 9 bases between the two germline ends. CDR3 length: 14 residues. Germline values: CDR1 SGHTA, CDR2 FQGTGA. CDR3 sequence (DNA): TGTGCCAGCAGCTTAAATCCTAGTTCCGGGGAGCTGTTTTTT. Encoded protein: CASSLNPSSGELFF.

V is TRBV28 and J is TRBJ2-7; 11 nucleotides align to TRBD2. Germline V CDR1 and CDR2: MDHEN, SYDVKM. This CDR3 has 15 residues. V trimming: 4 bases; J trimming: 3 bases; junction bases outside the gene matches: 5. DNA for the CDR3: TGTGCCAGCAGTTCGGTAGCGGGAGGGATCTACGAGCAGTACTTC. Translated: CASSSVAGGIYEQYF.

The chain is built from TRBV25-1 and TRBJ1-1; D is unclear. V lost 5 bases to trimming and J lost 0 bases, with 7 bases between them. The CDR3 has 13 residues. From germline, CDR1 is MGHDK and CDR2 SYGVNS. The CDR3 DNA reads TGTGCCAGCAGTTTTCTGGTGAACACTGAAGCTTTCTTT. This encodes CASSFLVNTEAFF.

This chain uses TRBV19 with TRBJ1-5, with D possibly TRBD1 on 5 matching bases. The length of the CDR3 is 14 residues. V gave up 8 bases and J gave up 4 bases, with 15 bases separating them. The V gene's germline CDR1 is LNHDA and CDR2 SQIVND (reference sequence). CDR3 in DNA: TGTGCCAGTGCCACAGCGGGGCCTAATCAGCCCCAGCATTTT. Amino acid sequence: CASATAGPNQPQHF.

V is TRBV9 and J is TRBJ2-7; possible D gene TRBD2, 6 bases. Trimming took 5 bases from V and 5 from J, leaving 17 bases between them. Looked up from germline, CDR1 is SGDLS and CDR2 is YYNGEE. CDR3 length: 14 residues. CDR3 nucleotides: TGTGCCAGCAGTCTCGGAGGGGTAAAGGACGAGCAGTACTTC. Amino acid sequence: CASSLGGVKDEQYF.

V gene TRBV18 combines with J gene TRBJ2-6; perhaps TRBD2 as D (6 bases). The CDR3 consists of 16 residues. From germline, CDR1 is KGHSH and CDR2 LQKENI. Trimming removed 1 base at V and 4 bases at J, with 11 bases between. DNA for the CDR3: TGTGCCAGCTCACCACGAGGAGGGCCAGGGGCCAACGTCCTGACTTTC. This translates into CASSPRGGPGANVLTF.

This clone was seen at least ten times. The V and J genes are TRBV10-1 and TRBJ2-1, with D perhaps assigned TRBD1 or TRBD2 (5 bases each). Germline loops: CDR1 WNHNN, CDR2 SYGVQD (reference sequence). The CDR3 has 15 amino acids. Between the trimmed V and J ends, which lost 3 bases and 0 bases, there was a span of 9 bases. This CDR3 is CASSEAGSSYNEQFF. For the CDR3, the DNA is TGCGCCAGCAGTGAAGCAGGGAGCTCCTACAATGAGCAGTTCTTC.

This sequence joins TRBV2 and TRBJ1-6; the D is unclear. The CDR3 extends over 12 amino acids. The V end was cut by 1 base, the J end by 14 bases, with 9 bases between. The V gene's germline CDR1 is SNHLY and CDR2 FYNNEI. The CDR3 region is CASSEVRWSLHF. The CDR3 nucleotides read TGTGCCAGCAGTGAAGTCAGGTGGTCCCTCCACTTT.